A selection of T cell receptor beta chains follows, all from one sample in a study of neurological immune-mediated disorders. In TCRdb, the 5' RACE reads were re-called with MiXCR into one record per CDR3 protein. The repertoire includes about 55,000 distinct CDR3 sequences, approximately 4% of them detected once, and 2.5% to 3% sits in the top ten. Sequencing used PBMCs. These receptors were obtained from a man aged 50 to 60 with multiple sclerosis. CDR3s include the opening cysteine and the closing phenylalanine or tryptophan. Each record gives: CDR3 length, J gene, V gene, CDR3 protein.

14 | TRBJ2-2 | TRBV12-3/TRBV12-4 | CASSFQLGTGELFF
13 | TRBJ2-5 | TRBV29-1 | CSVEETREETQYF
16 | TRBJ1-1 | TRBV15 | CATSRGDRVGNTEAFF
13 | TRBJ2-1 | TRBV9 | CAILAGVWNERFF
14 | TRBJ2-7 | TRBV29-1 | CSVEVVTGGYEQYF
13 | TRBJ1-1 | TRBV6-5 | CASRDREAREAFF
15 | TRBJ2-7 | TRBV7-6 | CASSLGSGILGEQYF
14 | TRBJ2-3 | TRBV6-6 | CASRSLFRTDTQYF
13 | TRBJ2-3 | TRBV29-1 | CSVGGTSGKSQYF
16 | TRBJ2-3 | TRBV7-2 | CASSFWGAFFTDTQYF
15 | TRBJ2-7 | TRBV20-1 | CSAREAGKGMNEQYF
15 | TRBJ2-7 | TRBV20-1 | CSASGFGQGFYEQYF
17 | TRBJ2-7 | TRBV7-6 | CASSLLPMTGGKYEQYF
12 | TRBJ1-3 | TRBV29-1 | CSARGSGNTIYF
13 | TRBJ2-7 | TRBV29-1 | CSVGEGPAYEQYF
13 | TRBJ2-7 | TRBV20-1 | CSARPSGGRGQYF
13 | TRBJ1-1 | TRBV27 | CASRPGQGAEAFF
15 | TRBJ1-2 | TRBV3-1 | CASSPRDRGAYGYTF
14 | TRBJ2-3 | TRBV6-5 | CASSPQRTTDTQYF
15 | TRBJ2-7 | TRBV10-2 | CASSIPNRSGDEQYF
12 | TRBJ2-4 | TRBV20-1 | CSARQDKNIQYF
15 | TRBJ2-1 | TRBV5-1 | CASSSEGLTYNEQFF
12 | TRBJ2-1 | TRBV20-1 | CSATRQGGEQFF
14 | TRBJ2-5 | TRBV28 | CASTPAGAKETQYF
11 | TRBJ1-2 | TRBV20-1 | CSTTRDYGYTF
19 | TRBJ2-6 | TRBV20-1 | CSARDRDRGYLGGANVLTF
15 | TRBJ1-4 | TRBV20-1 | CSARGTGGINEKLFF
15 | TRBJ2-7 | TRBV7-2 | CASSQPGHKAYEQYF
18 | TRBJ2-4 | TRBV28 | CASSRTRMKSLAKKIQYF
14 | TRBJ2-7 | TRBV5-1 | CASSLLGTSSEQYF
14 | TRBJ2-7 | TRBV5-1 | CASSFGTGVIEQYF
14 | TRBJ1-2 | TRBV29-1 | CSVEVRQVGAGYTF
15 | TRBJ2-5 | TRBV12-3/TRBV12-4 | CASSFGLAGLETQYF
16 | TRBJ1-2 | TRBV7-2 | CASSLDNTKRQYGYTF
12 | TRBJ1-2 | TRBV20-1 | CSARPREDGYTF
17 | TRBJ1-2 | TRBV5-6 | CASSLIAGSGANYGYTF
16 | TRBJ2-1 | TRBV5-1 | CASSLGSGRGNNEQFF
16 | TRBJ1-6 | TRBV5-5 | CASSLVGSGPGSPLHF
14 | TRBJ2-5 | TRBV5-1 | CASSLGDTQETQYF
15 | TRBJ2-5 | TRBV6-5 | CASRLGRRDQETQYF
13 | TRBJ2-3 | TRBV4-1 | CASSPQGADTQYF
12 | TRBJ2-7 | TRBV6-6 | CASRRSGREQYF
14 | TRBJ2-7 | TRBV20-1 | CSARDLEQTYEQYF